Below are 20 T cell receptor beta chains sequenced from a single sample in a study of radiotherapy plus CTLA-4 blockade in lung cancer. The protocol was immunoSEQ multiplex PCR, while the TCRdb copy is restricted to in-frame clones and leaves out a portion. The table records roughly 97,000 clones, 65% to 85% of them present only once. The sample was peripheral blood, taken from a patient treated with radiotherapy plus ipilimumab. Receptors originate from a human donor with non-small cell lung cancer who had a partial response to radiotherapy plus ipilimumab. Some clones in this sample may be carry-over from other donors' samples.

The rearrangement uses TRBV14 and TRBJ2-1, with D tentatively TRBD1 (5 bases). Germline V gene data show CDR1 as SGHDN and CDR2 as FVKESK. Trimming shortened V by 1 base and J by 10 bases, and 8 bases separated the two germline ends. The CDR3 covers 12 residues. CDR3 DNA sequence: TGTGCCAGCAGCCAAGGTAGGGGCGAGCAGTTCTTC. Its translation: CASSQGRGEQFF.

This rearrangement joins TRBV7-9 to TRBJ2-7; 8 positions agree with TRBD2. CDR1 SEHNR and CDR2 FQNEAQ come from the germline V gene (reference sequence). The CDR3 has 17 residues. J lost 2 bases, V lost 4 bases, and 13 bases had no gene match. The CDR3 is CASSSPIGGGNTYEQYF. Written as DNA, the CDR3 is TGTGCCAGCAGCTCCCCGATCGGGGGGGGGAATACCTACGAGCAGTACTTC.

J is TRBJ2-7 and V is TRBV28; tentatively, D is TRBD1 (7 bases). The CDR3 covers 15 residues. Germline CDR1 and CDR2: MDHEN and SYDVKM. V was pared by 0 bases and J by 3 bases, with 12 bases between. The CDR3 DNA reads TGTGCCAGCAGTTTATGGGCAGGGGGGAACTACGAGCAGTACTTC. This gives the protein CASSLWAGGNYEQYF. Using reference TRBV28 and TRBJ2-7 for the parts outside the CDR3, the full variable domain is DVKVTQSSRYLVKRTGEKVFLECVQDMDHENMFWYRQDPGLGLRLIYFSYDVKMKEKGDIPEGYSVSREKKERFSLILESASTNQTSMYLCASSLWAGGNYEQYFGPGTRLTVT.

The chain couples TRBV21-1 to TRBJ2-7; the D call in the table, TRBD1, was not verified against the DNA. TRBV21-1 represents a pseudogene. The CDR3 sequence is 15 residues long. The CDR3 bases are TGTGCCAGCGGGACAGTGGACAGGGTCTCCTACGAGCAGTACTTC. Its protein is CASGTVDRVSYEQYF.

To note about this clone: Other DNA sequences in the same sample also yield this CDR3. The V and J genes are TRBV6-5 and TRBJ2-7, with D perhaps TRBD1 (5 bases). Between the trimmed V and J ends, which lost 6 bases and 0 bases, there was a span of 6 bases. The germline V gene has CDR1 MNHEY and CDR2 SVGAGI. The CDR3 is made up of 12 amino acids. In nucleotides, the CDR3 is TGTGCCAGCAGCAGGGACTCCTACGAGCAGTACTTC. Translating gives CASSRDSYEQYF.

The chain recombines TRBV7-2 with TRBJ1-4; no clear D. Germline loops: CDR1 SGHTA, CDR2 FQGNSA. V lost 2 bases, J lost 5 bases, and 15 bases lay in between. The CDR3 totals 16 residues. CDR3 bases: TGTGCCAGCAGCTTACTTAAGACGCGACTGAATGAAAAACTGTTTTTT. Its translation is CASSLLKTRLNEKLFF.

The chain has TRBV6-1 and TRBJ2-1, with 14 bases matching TRBD2. This CDR3 is 15 amino acids long. Germline-derived CDR1 and CDR2 are MNHNS and SASEGT. The junction had 8 bases not matched to a gene; V was cut back by 8 bases and J by 8 bases. The CDR3, as DNA: TGTGCCAGCGATAGACTAGCGGGGGGGGCCGATGAGCAGTTCTTC. Amino acids: CASDRLAGGADEQFF.

V and J are TRBV28 and TRBJ2-7; 7 bases fit TRBD1. The V and J ends lost 10 bases and 1 base, in that order; junction bases with no gene match: 7. CDR1 and CDR2 from the germline V gene are MDHEN and SYDVKM. This CDR3 has 13 residues. In nucleotides, the CDR3 is TGTGCCACACGCTGGGACAGATCCTACGAGCAGTACTTC. Translating gives CATRWDRSYEQYF.

This chain links TRBV29-1 with TRBJ2-5; TRBD2 matches 7 bases. This CDR3 comprises 12 residues. The ends lost 7 bases at V and 5 bases at J; junction bases unmatched: 7. The V gene's germline CDR1 is SQVTM and CDR2 ANQGSEA. The CDR3 loop is CSAWTRKETQYF. The CDR3 region has the DNA TGCAGCGCATGGACTAGGAAGGAGACCCAGTACTTC. Full variable domain (remainder filled in from reference TRBV29-1 and TRBJ2-5): SAVISQKPSRDICQRGTSLTIQCQVDSQVTMMFWYRQQPGQSLTLIATANQGSEATYESGFVIDKFPISRPNLTFSTLTVSNMSPEDSSIYLCSAWTRKETQYFGPGTRLLVL.

The chain has TRBV5-1 and TRBJ2-1, with TRBD2 identical over 12 bases. This CDR3 has 17 amino acids. Trimming cost V 5 bases and J 0 bases; bases outside gene matches: 6. Germline lookup yields CDR1 SGHRS and CDR2 YFSETQ. The CDR3 bases are TGCGCCAGCAGAGGCCTAGCGGGGGGGTCCTCCTACAATGAGCAGTTCTTC. It translates to CASRGLAGGSSYNEQFF.

V and J are TRBV4-1 and TRBJ2-7; 16 nucleotides match TRBD2. This CDR3 has 16 amino acids. V lost 1 base, J lost 12 bases, and 9 bases stayed unmatched. Germline V gene lookup returns CDR1 MGHRA and CDR2 YSYEKL. CDR3 sequence: CASSQGAGTSGRGLYF. Written as DNA, the CDR3 is TGCGCCAGCAGCCAAGGGGCCGGGACTAGCGGGAGGGGATTGTACTTC.

The chain recombines TRBV18 with TRBJ2-2; 8 nucleotides agree with TRBD1. V lost 2 bases and J lost 2; bases outside the gene matches: 4. Germline lookup yields CDR1 KGHSH and CDR2 LQKENI. CDR3 length equals 16 residues. The CDR3 sequence: CASSPTGQDNTGELFF. CDR3 coding DNA: TGTGCCAGCTCACCAACGGGACAGGATAACACCGGGGAGCTGTTTTTT.

This clone was seen just once. This rearrangement joins TRBV2 to TRBJ1-2, with a possible D match to TRBD1 (5 bases). V was cut by 10 bases and J by 4 bases, with 16 bases left in between. CDR1 is SNHLY and CDR2 is FYNNEI in the germline V gene. The CDR3 consists of 13 residues. CDR3 nucleotide sequence: TGTGCCAACCAGAGGACATGGGGCTATGGCTACACCTTC. It encodes CANQRTWGYGYTF.

V gene TRBV6-1 combines with J gene TRBJ2-7; D possibly corresponds to TRBD2 (5 bases). Germline CDR1 reads MNHNS; CDR2 reads SASEGT. Trimming removed 2 bases from V and 7 bases from J, with 12 bases in between. This CDR3 region has 13 residues. CDR3 protein: CASSEMAGVEQYF. CDR3 DNA: TGTGCCAGCAGTGAAATGGCCGGGGTTGAGCAGTACTTC.

The CDR3 DNA sequence: TGTGCCAGCAGTGAAAGTCACAGGCTCTATGGCTACACCTTC. This gives the protein CASSESHRLYGYTF. The chain combines TRBV6-5 with TRBJ1-2, with a possible D match to TRBD1 (5 bases). The length of the CDR3 is 14 residues. CDR1 and CDR2 (germline): MNHEY, SVGAGI. The V gene lost 5 bases and the J gene lost 4 bases, with 14 bases spanning the gap.

The gene calls are TRBV5-8 and TRBJ1-1; D is uncertain. Germline V lookup: CDR1 SGHTS, CDR2 YDEGEE. This CDR3 has 16 residues. The V end was cut by 2 bases, the J end by 8 bases, with 22 bases between. This CDR3 reads CASSFSGGQRRQEAFF. CDR3 sequence (DNA): TGTGCCAGCAGCTTCTCAGGAGGTCAGAGAAGACAAGAAGCTTTCTTT.

CDR3 residues: CASCDSNQPQHF. The DNA of the CDR3 is TGTGCCAGCTGCGATAGCAATCAGCCCCAGCATTTT. The V and J genes are TRBV28 and TRBJ1-5; no clear D. V lost 8 bases to trimming and J lost 0 bases, with 5 bases between them. Germline CDR1 is MDHEN and CDR2 is SYDVKM. This CDR3 is 12 amino acids long.

The V gene is TRBV5-8, the J gene TRBJ2-3; TRBD1 agrees at 10 bases. Germline V gene lookup returns CDR1 SGHTS and CDR2 YDEGEE. The J segment lost 4 bases and the V segment lost 2 bases, leaving 4 bases of the junction unmatched. This CDR3 comprises 15 residues. The CDR3 DNA sequence: TGTGCCAGCAGCTTAGACAGGGGGCGCGCAGATACGCAGTATTTT. Residues: CASSLDRGRADTQYF.

V and J are TRBV5-4 and TRBJ2-3; maybe TRBD1 (5 bases). Germline values: CDR1 SGHNT, CDR2 YYREEE (reference sequence). This CDR3 is 14 amino acids long. V dropped 9 bases and J dropped 1 base, with 15 bases sitting between them. CDR3 coding DNA: TGTGCCACCTCGATGGGGCTGGGCACAGATACGCAGTATTTT. Its translation: CATSMGLGTDTQYF.

The chain combines TRBV19 with TRBJ2-7; TRBD2 aligns across 13 bases. Losses at the gene ends were 5 bases for V and 4 bases for J; bases not matched to a gene: 5. The CDR3 extends over 15 amino acids. Germline V gene sequence: CDR1 LNHDA, CDR2 SQIVND (reference sequence). CDR3 DNA: TGTGCCAGTAGTCTACGGACTAGCGGGGGATACGAGCAGTACTTC. This encodes CASSLRTSGGYEQYF.